This T cell receptor (beta chain) was identified in a study of T cells in Graves' hyperthyroidism and ophthalmopathy. This CDR3 has 20 residues. The V end was cut by 10 bases, the J end by 5 bases, with 38 bases between. The germline V gene has CDR1 SEHNR and CDR2 FQNEAQ (reference sequence). Broader study findings: In simple terms, a model built on 13 V-J features told ophthalmopathy apart from stable hyperthyroidism.

Stable disease denoted Graves' hyperthyroidism without ophthalmopathy progression within 18 months. The study enrolled patients aged 18 to 65 with newly diagnosed hyperthyroidism of under 2 months' duration. Researchers barred patients who had uncontrolled infection, other autoimmune disease, pregnancy or lactation. Turning to this clonotype: Antigen specificity is unknown.

TCR beta CDR3 regions were amplified from RNA. First-round RT-PCR of the TCR CDR3 relied on the HTBI primer set. From the multiplex PCR reads, TCRdb called clonotypes with MiXCR, one entry per CDR3 protein. Of some 92,000 distinct CDR3 sequences in the sample, 35% to 45% were seen once. The chain carries TRBV7-9 and TRBJ1-2; no clear D. Sequenced: peripheral blood or thyroid tissue (not recorded which). This sequence was found in a young woman with Graves' hyperthyroidism. This CDR3 reads CAMNSGRASGTGELFYGYTF. The CDR3 region has the DNA TGTGCCATGAATAGCGGGAGGGCCAGCGGCACCGGGGAGCTGTTTTATGGCTACACCTTC.